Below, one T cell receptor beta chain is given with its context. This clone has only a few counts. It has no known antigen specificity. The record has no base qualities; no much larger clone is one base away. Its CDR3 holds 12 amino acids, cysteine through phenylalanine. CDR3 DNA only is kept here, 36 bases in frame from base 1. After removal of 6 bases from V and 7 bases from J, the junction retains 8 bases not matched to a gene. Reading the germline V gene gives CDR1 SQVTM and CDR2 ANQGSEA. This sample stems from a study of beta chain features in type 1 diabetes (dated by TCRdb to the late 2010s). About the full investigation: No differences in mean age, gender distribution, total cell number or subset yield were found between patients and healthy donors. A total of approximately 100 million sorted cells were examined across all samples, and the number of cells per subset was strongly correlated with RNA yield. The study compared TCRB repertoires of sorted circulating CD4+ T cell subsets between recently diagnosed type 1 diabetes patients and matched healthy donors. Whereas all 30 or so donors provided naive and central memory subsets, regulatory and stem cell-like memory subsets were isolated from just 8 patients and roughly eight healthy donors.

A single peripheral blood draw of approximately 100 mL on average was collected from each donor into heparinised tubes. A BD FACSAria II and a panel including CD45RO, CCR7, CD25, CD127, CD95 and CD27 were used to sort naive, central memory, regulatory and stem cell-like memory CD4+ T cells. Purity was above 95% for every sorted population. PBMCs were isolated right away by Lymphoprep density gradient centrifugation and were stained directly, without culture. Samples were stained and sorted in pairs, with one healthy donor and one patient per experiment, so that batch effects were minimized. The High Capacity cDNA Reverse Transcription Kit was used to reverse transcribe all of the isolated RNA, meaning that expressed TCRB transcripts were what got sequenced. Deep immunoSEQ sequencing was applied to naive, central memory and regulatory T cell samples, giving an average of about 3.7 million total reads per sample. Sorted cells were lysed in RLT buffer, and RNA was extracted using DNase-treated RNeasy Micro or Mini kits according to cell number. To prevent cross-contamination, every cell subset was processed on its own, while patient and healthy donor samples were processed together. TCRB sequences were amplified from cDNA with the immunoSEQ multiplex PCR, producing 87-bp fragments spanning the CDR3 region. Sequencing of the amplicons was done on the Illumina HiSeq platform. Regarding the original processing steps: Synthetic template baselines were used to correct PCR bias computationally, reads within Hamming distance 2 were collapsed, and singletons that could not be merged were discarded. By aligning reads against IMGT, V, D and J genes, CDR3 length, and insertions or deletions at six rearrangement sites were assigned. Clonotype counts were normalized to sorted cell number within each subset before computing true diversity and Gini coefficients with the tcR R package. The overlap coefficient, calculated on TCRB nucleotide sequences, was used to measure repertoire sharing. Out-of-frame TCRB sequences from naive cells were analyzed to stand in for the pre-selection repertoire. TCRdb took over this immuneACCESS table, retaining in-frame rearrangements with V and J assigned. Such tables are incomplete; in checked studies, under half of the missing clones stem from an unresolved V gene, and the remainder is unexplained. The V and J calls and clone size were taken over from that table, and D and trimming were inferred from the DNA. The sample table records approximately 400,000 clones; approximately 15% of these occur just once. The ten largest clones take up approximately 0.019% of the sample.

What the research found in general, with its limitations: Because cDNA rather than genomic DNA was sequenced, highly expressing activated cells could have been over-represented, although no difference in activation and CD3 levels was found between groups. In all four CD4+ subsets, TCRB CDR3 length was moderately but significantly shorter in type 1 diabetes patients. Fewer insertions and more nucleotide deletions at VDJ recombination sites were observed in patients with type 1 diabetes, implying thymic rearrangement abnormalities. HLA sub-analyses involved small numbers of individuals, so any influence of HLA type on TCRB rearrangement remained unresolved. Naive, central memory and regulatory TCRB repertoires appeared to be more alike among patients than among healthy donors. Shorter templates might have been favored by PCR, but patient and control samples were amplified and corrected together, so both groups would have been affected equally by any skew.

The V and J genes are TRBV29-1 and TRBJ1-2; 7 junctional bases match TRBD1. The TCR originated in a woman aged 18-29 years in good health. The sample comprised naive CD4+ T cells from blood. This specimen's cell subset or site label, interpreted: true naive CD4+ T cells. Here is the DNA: TGCAGCGTCTCAACAGGGGCCAGTGGCTACACCTTC. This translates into CSVSTGASGYTF.